This T cell receptor beta chain is drawn from a study of T-cell memory formation after mild COVID-19. Study at large: TCR clustering was largely donor specific.

With regard to this clonotype: As yet, its antigen is unknown.

Constant-segment primers served in 5'RACE that generated TCR alpha and TCR beta cDNA libraries bearing sample barcodes and UMIs. TCRdb re-called the 5' RACE reads through MiXCR, storing one row per CDR3 protein. The data contain 350,000 to 500,000 distinct CDR3 sequences, about a quarter of them seen just once; the ten biggest clones take up around 13%. Study results and limitations: Some responding clones appeared in pre-infection memory, suggesting cross-reactive memory joined.

The CDR3 length is 12 residues. Germline CDR1 SQVTM, CDR2 ANQGSEA. Trimming left V 7 bases short and J 10 bases short, with 19 bases between. V gene TRBV29-1 combines with J gene TRBJ1-1; D is ambiguous. The sequence was obtained from an adult woman who had mild COVID-19 (a few samples of this study predate the infection). Cell type and time point are not known. Input material: PBMCs or a T cell subset sorted from them (not recorded which). CDR3 region: CSADRSSGRAFF. The CDR3, as DNA: TGCAGCGCCGATAGGTCCTCGGGTCGAGCTTTCTTT. Combining the CDR3 with reference TRBV29-1 and TRBJ1-1 gives the whole variable domain SAVISQKPSRDICQRGTSLTIQCQVDSQVTMMFWYRQQPGQSLTLIATANQGSEATYESGFVIDKFPISRPNLTFSTLTVSNMSPEDSSIYLCSADRSSGRAFFGQGTRLTVV.